This TCR beta chain is drawn from a study of T cells after yellow fever vaccination. The wider study: Each low-cell-number fraction was prepared by means of SMART-Seq v4 Ultra Low Input.

CDR3 length equals 13 residues. V was shortened by 7 bases and J by 0 bases, with 10 bases between the two germline ends. Germline-derived CDR1 and CDR2 are SEHNR and FQNEAQ (reference sequence). General study points: Clonotypes found in both CD4 and CD8 compartments made up a small share.

This clonotype has a count of ten or more. The antigen remains undetermined. Each CDR3 protein is one row after TCRdb ran MiXCR on the 5' RACE reads. There are 110,000 to 150,000 distinct CDR3 sequences in the sample; 5% to 8% occur only once, and approximately 0.64% lies in the top ten. This TCR was recovered from a man aged 25-45 years who received the YFV17D yellow fever vaccine. The sequencing used CD4+ T cells sorted from PBMCs, collected 10 days after the yellow fever booster vaccination. This rearrangement joins TRBV7-9 to TRBJ2-7; D gene ambiguous. The CDR3 bases are TGTGCCAGCACGATAGCTGGCTCCTACGAGCAGTACTTC. This sequence encodes CASTIAGSYEQYF.